This is a list of T cell receptor beta chains from one sample in a study of Tregs in tolerant kidney transplant recipients. Clones were read by immunoSEQ multiplex PCR, and TCRdb kept only the in-frame ones, dropping some. The sample lists 74,000 or so clones; 91% were seen once. This specimen was CD4+ T cells from blood (PBMCs), taken 24 months after the transplant. These receptors were taken from a human patient who received a combined kidney and bone marrow transplant. Certain T cells may be donor cells from the graft. Each CDR3 is given with its conserved first and last residue. A D gene is named only where the DNA matches it firmly. Clone size is not always given. Where it is, it says once, few, many or a class for expanded clones.

j_call d_call v_call clone_size cdr3_nt cdr3_aa
TRBJ1-3 . TRBV9 once TGTGCCAGCGGGGGCACCGGCTCTGGAAACACCATATATTTT CASGGTGSGNTIYF
TRBJ1-5 . TRBV6-6 . TGTGCCATCGGCGGGGCGAATCAGCCCCAGCATTTT CAIGGANQPQHF
TRBJ1-3 . TRBV19 . TGTGCCAGTAGTATACGGGGCTCTGGAAACACCATATATTTT CASSIRGSGNTIYF
TRBJ2-3 TRBD1 TRBV30 . TGTGCCTGGAGTGTAAGACAGGGGATGCGAGATACGCAGTATTTT CAWSVRQGMRDTQYF
TRBJ2-1 . TRBV5-1 . TGCGCCAGCAGCTTGGCCTTCAGACGAGGTTCCAATGAGCAGTTCTTC CASSLAFRRGSNEQFF
TRBJ1-2 TRBD1 TRBV2 . TGTGCCAGCGGACGAGGGACAGGGTACTATGGCTACACCTTC CASGRGTGYYGYTF
TRBJ1-2 . TRBV28 . TGTGCCAGCAGTTTGTACGGGTTCTATGGCTACACCTTC CASSLYGFYGYTF
TRBJ1-4 . TRBV6-1 . TGTGCCAGCAGCGTGTTAGTCTATAATGAAAAACTGTTTTTT CASSVLVYNEKLFF
TRBJ2-5 . TRBV19 . TGTGCCAGTAGTATTGTGGGGGCGCCGGCCCAGTACTTC CASSIVGAPAQYF
TRBJ2-7 . TRBV4-1 . TGCGCCAGCAGCCAAGGTTTCGGGAGTCCCCTGGACGAGCAGTACTTC CASSQGFGSPLDEQYF
TRBJ2-3 . TRBV18 . TGTGCCAGCTCACCGTTGGGGGGGGCTAGCACAGATACGCAGTATTTT CASSPLGGASTDTQYF
TRBJ2-3 . TRBV28 . TGTGCCAGCAGTCTGACTAGGTTTAGAACAGATACGCAGTATTTT CASSLTRFRTDTQYF
TRBJ2-7 . TRBV19 . TGTGCCAGTAGTGGGGCAGTACCCTCCTACGAGCAGTACTTC CASSGAVPSYEQYF
TRBJ2-5 TRBD2 TRBV10-3 . TGTGCCAGCGGACTAGCGGGAGGGTCAGAGACCCAGTACTTC CASGLAGGSETQYF
TRBJ1-1 TRBD1 TRBV5-1 . TGCGCCAGCAGCCAAACGCAGGGGGATAACACTGAAGCTTTCTTT CASSQTQGDNTEAFF
TRBJ1-2 TRBD1 TRBV18 . TGTGCCAGCTCACCCGAACAGGGGAGCTATGGCTACACCTTC CASSPEQGSYGYTF
TRBJ2-3 . TRBV4-3 . TGCGCCAGCAGCCAAGTTGCAGACACAGATACGCAGTATTTT CASSQVADTDTQYF
TRBJ1-2 . TRBV7-2 . TGTGCCAGCAGCTTAGTAGGCAGGCTAGCCCGTAACTATGGCTACACCTTC CASSLVGRLARNYGYTF
TRBJ2-3 TRBD1 TRBV11-3 . TGTGCCAGCAGGAGAGGGACAGCCGGGACGGATACGCAGTATTTT CASRRGTAGTDTQYF
TRBJ2-7 . TRBV12-5 . TGTGCTAGTGGTTTGATTCCCTTCGGCAGGGGCGAGGTACCCGAGCAGTACTTC CASGLIPFGRGEVPEQYF
TRBJ2-7 . TRBV6-5 once TGTGCCAGCAGTTACTCGAACTGGGAGCAGTACTTC CASSYSNWEQYF
TRBJ1-2 . TRBV19 . TGTGCCAGTAGTATAGGGGGCCGAAACTATGGCTACACCTTC CASSIGGRNYGYTF
TRBJ2-3 . TRBV5-1 . TGCGCCAGCAGCTTGGCCCGAGACTTCACAGATACGCAGTATTTT CASSLARDFTDTQYF
TRBJ1-2 TRBD1 TRBV7-9 . TGTGCCAGCAGCCCCGGGACAGAGCTTCTTGGCTACACCTTC CASSPGTELLGYTF
TRBJ2-5 . TRBV5-1 . TGCGCCAGCAGCCGCGGGGCGCGCTACCAAGAGACCCAGTACTTC CASSRGARYQETQYF
TRBJ2-3 TRBD2 TRBV5-1 . TGCGCCAGCAGCGCTCCTAGCGGGAGCACAGATACGCAGTATTTT CASSAPSGSTDTQYF
TRBJ1-2 . TRBV29-1 . TGCAGCGTCCACGGTGGAGATGGCTACACCTTC CSVHGGDGYTF
TRBJ1-1 . TRBV5-1 . TGCGCCAGCAGCTTGGCGGGGATAAACACTGAAGCTTTCTTT CASSLAGINTEAFF
TRBJ1-1 . TRBV20-1 . TGCAGGGCATCGAACACTGAAGCTTTCTTT CRASNTEAFF
TRBJ1-3 . TRBV19 few TGTGCCAGTAGTCAAAATCGGGTCGGCGACTCTGGAAACACCATATATTTT CASSQNRVGDSGNTIYF
TRBJ2-3 TRBD2 TRBV18 . TGTGCCAGCTCACCAGAACTAGCGGGAGTATCTGATACGCAGTATTTT CASSPELAGVSDTQYF
TRBJ1-6 TRBD1 TRBV14 . TGTGCCAGCAAGGACAGGGGCTACAGGTCACCCCTCCACTTT CASKDRGYRSPLHF
TRBJ2-5 TRBD1 TRBV9 . TGTGCCAGCAGCGCACGGACAGGGTCGATCGAGACCCAGTACTTC CASSARTGSIETQYF
TRBJ1-4 . TRBV11-2 . TGTGCCAGCAGCTTAGATCCTTGGGGAGAGGAAAAACTGTTTTTT CASSLDPWGEEKLFF
TRBJ2-7 . TRBV7-9 . TGTGCCAGCAGCGCGGGACGGAACTCCTACGAGCAGTACTTC CASSAGRNSYEQYF
TRBJ1-1 . TRBV2 once TGTGCCAGCAGATCAGGCTTGGTTAACACTGAAGCTTTCTTT CASRSGLVNTEAFF
TRBJ1-5 . TRBV6-6 . TGTGCCAGCAGTGCCCCGGGTCAGGGCGGCAATCAGCCCCAGCATTTT CASSAPGQGGNQPQHF
TRBJ1-2 TRBD1 TRBV30 . TGTGCCTGGAGTGCGGACAGGGCGGGAGGCTACACCTTC CAWSADRAGGYTF
TRBJ2-3 TRBD2 TRBV29-1 . TGCAGCGTTGAAGGGGGACTAGCGGGAGCATTAGATACGCAGTATTTT CSVEGGLAGALDTQYF
TRBJ2-1 TRBD2 TRBV19 . TGTGCCAGTAATAGCGGGAGGCTCTACAATGAGCAGTTCTTC CASNSGRLYNEQFF
TRBJ2-3 TRBD2 TRBV5-1 . TGCGCCAGCAGCTTGGGGCCCGCCAGCGGGGGGATGACAGATACGCAGTATTTT CASSLGPASGGMTDTQYF
TRBJ1-4 . TRBV7-9 . TGTGCCAGCAGCTTAGTGGGGCCAGGGGCGGGAAAACTGTTTTTT CASSLVGPGAGKLFF
TRBJ1-4 . TRBV18 few TGTGCCAGCTCACCCACATTTCTTGAAAAACTGTTTTTT CASSPTFLEKLFF
TRBJ2-5 . TRBV28 . TGTGCCAGCAGGATACAGGGTCAAGAGGCCCAGTACTTC CASRIQGQEAQYF
TRBJ2-7 . TRBV11-3 . TGTGCCAGCAGCTTACAGGGAAACGAGCAGTACTTC CASSLQGNEQYF
TRBJ2-7 TRBD1 TRBV19 . TGTGCCAGTAGTATCAGGGGGTCTTTTACCATCTCCTACGAGCAGTACTTC CASSIRGSFTISYEQYF
TRBJ2-3 TRBD2 TRBV5-1 . TGCGCCAGCAGCTTGGGGTCGGCGGGGGGGCCCCGGGATACGCAGTATTTT CASSLGSAGGPRDTQYF
TRBJ1-2 . TRBV29-1 . TGCAGCGTTGAAGCAGTTAAGAACTATGGCTACACCTTC CSVEAVKNYGYTF
TRBJ2-7 TRBD2 TRBV5-4 . TGTGCCAGCAGCTCGGAGACTAGCGGGCGGGCCTACGAGCAGTACTTC CASSSETSGRAYEQYF
TRBJ2-2 TRBD2 TRBV7-3 . TGTGCCAGCAGCACTCGGACTAGCGGGGGGGTCGGGGAGCTGTTTTTT CASSTRTSGGVGELFF
TRBJ1-6 . TRBV30 . TGTGCCTGGAGTGTTCCGAGACAGCTTAATTCACCCCTCCACTTT CAWSVPRQLNSPLHF
TRBJ1-6 . TRBV7-2 . TGTGCCAGCAGCTTAGGCCCGGCACAGAATTCACCCCTCCACTTT CASSLGPAQNSPLHF
TRBJ1-1 . TRBV19 . TGTGCCAGTATAAGGAGAATGAACACTGAAGCTTTCTTT CASIRRMNTEAFF